The sample holds a few counts of the clone carrying this T cell receptor (beta chain). What it recognizes is unknown. This entry comes from a study of beta chain features in type 1 diabetes. General observations from the study: Diminished insertions and augmented deletions at VDJ junctions characterized type 1 diabetes patients.

The entirety of the isolated RNA underwent reverse transcription, so expressed TCRB transcripts were sequenced. Method: immunoSEQ multiplex PCR; TCRdb's copy keeps in-frame clones and lacks some. The table shows around 200,000 clones, with about 13% occurring only once. Donors contributed one heparinised blood draw apiece, averaging approximately 0.12 L. J gave up 3 bases and V 9 bases, and 4 bases lay outside the gene matches. The germline V gene has CDR1 MDHEN and CDR2 SYDVKM. There are 14 residues in the CDR3. The chain is built from TRBV28 and TRBJ2-2, with 10 bases fitting TRBD1. The TCR sequence derives from a woman in her late teens or twenties in good health. Input material: central memory CD4+ T cells from blood. CDR3 in DNA: TGTGCCAGTGTGGGACAGGGGTACACCGGGGAGCTGTTTTTT. This encodes CASVGQGYTGELFF.